One sample yielded the 7 T cell receptor beta chains listed below, sequenced in a study of blood T cell repertoires in COVID-19. The assay was immunoSEQ multiplex PCR, and TCRdb's table has in-frame clones only and misses some. The profile shows tens of thousands of clones, more than 75% of them singletons. Sequences were obtained from peripheral blood. The receptor source for this set is a human donor in a cohort sampled during active COVID-19.

The gene calls are TRBV30 and TRBJ2-1; 9 nucleotides line up with TRBD2. V dropped 5 bases and J dropped 8; count of bases not matched to a gene: 10. Germline loops: CDR1 GTSNPN, CDR2 SVGIG (reference sequence). The CDR3 contains 14 residues. CDR3 bases: TGTGCCTGGGGACGGGGGACTAGCTTCTATGAGCAGTTCTTC. It codes for CAWGRGTSFYEQFF.

This clone was found a few times. This chain connects TRBV15 to TRBJ2-1; 8 nucleotides line up with TRBD1. This CDR3 comprises 14 residues. V dropped 1 base and J dropped 6; count of bases not matched to a gene: 2. Germline V gene data show CDR1 as LNHNV and CDR2 as YYDKDF (reference sequence). This CDR3 is CATSRVGTGNEQFF. The CDR3 DNA follows: TGTGCCACCAGCAGAGTAGGGACAGGCAATGAGCAGTTCTTC.

The chain recombines TRBV19 with TRBJ2-1; a possible D gene is TRBD1 (6 bases). The CDR3 consists of 15 residues. V was trimmed by 6 bases and J by 0 bases, leaving 12 bases between them. CDR1 and CDR2 from the germline V gene are LNHDA and SQIVND (reference sequence). This chain's CDR3 is CASSPTGNSYNEQFF. The CDR3 DNA sequence: TGTGCCAGTAGCCCCACAGGGAACTCCTACAATGAGCAGTTCTTC.

The CDR3 is CASSLLRSTDTQYF. CDR3 nucleotides: TGTGCCAGCAGTTTACTCAGAAGCACAGATACGCAGTATTTT. The V and J genes are TRBV27 and TRBJ2-3; the D is unclear. Trimming left V 2 bases short and J 0 bases short, with 6 bases between. CDR1 is MNHEY, CDR2 SMNVEV, per germline (reference sequence). The CDR3 loop spans 14 amino acids.

The CDR3 reads CASSEHRGGYGYTF. In DNA, the CDR3 is TGTGCCAGCAGTGAACACAGGGGAGGCTATGGCTACACCTTC. The chain recombines TRBV6-1 with TRBJ1-2; 7 bases agree with TRBD1. The J segment lost 4 bases and the V segment lost 2 bases, leaving 4 bases of the junction unmatched. The CDR3 runs to 14 residues. Germline CDR1 reads MNHNS; CDR2 reads SASEGT.

V is TRBV5-4 and J is TRBJ1-6; 9 nucleotides match TRBD1. Germline lookup yields CDR1 SGHNT and CDR2 YYREEE (reference sequence). The V segment lost 4 bases and the J segment 0 bases; nucleotides outside the gene matches: 5. The CDR3 has 17 residues. The CDR3 reads CASSNTGGSSYNSPLHF. The CDR3 DNA reads as TGTGCCAGCAGCAACACAGGGGGCAGCTCCTATAATTCACCCCTCCACTTT. The full variable domain, with the rest looked up from reference TRBV5-4 and TRBJ1-6, is ETGVTQSPTHLIKTRGQQVTLRCSSQSGHNTVSWYQQALGQGPQFIFQYYREEENGRGNFPPRFSGLQFPNYSSELNVNALELDDSALYLCASSNTGGSSYNSPLHFGNGTRLTVT.

The chain couples TRBV9 to TRBJ2-5; 8 bases agree with TRBD2. V shed 4 bases, J shed 5 bases, and the junction held 16 bases outside the gene matches. Germline assignment: CDR1 SGDLS and CDR2 YYNGEE. The length of the CDR3 is 17 residues. The CDR3 DNA sequence: TGTGCCAGCAGCACCCGTGGTAGCGGGGTTGGGGGTGAGACCCAGTACTTC. Protein sequence: CASSTRGSGVGGETQYF.